This is a list of T cell receptor beta chains from one sample in a study of blood T cell repertoires in COVID-19. Sequenced by immunoSEQ multiplex PCR; TCRdb stores in-frame clones only, minus some. This sample has more than 60,000 clones, with around 80% found just once. Sequencing was performed on peripheral blood. The source is a man aged 60 to 69 with active or convalescent COVID-19. CDR3s include the opening cysteine and the closing phenylalanine or tryptophan. A D gene is named only where the DNA matches it firmly. Expanded clones are given a class, and other clones once, few, many or no size at all.

v_call,clone_size,d_call,j_call,cdr3_aa,cdr3_nt
TRBV15,few,.,TRBJ2-2,CATSRDRGTGELFF,TGTGCCACCAGCAGAGATCGAGGGACCGGGGAGCTGTTTTTT
TRBV6-6,.,.,TRBJ1-1,CASSYFGSKGDTEAFF,TGTGCCAGCAGTTACTTTGGGTCCAAGGGGGACACTGAAGCTTTCTTT
TRBV13,.,.,TRBJ2-3,CASSLVDYTDTQYF,TGTGCCAGCAGCCTCGTCGACTACACAGATACGCAGTATTTT
TRBV5-1,.,.,TRBJ2-7,CASRLATQGGNEQYF,TGCGCCAGCAGATTGGCAACGCAGGGGGGAAACGAGCAGTACTTC
TRBV19,.,TRBD2,TRBJ2-5,CASSPWRGGLRETQYF,TGTGCCAGTAGTCCCTGGCGGGGGGGCTTACGTGAGACCCAGTACTTC
TRBV6-1,.,.,TRBJ1-1,CASSENTASTTEAFF,TGTGCCAGCAGTGAAAATACAGCCAGTACCACTGAAGCTTTCTTT
TRBV5-1,.,TRBD2,TRBJ2-7,CASSASGAYEQYF,TGCGCCAGCAGTGCTAGCGGGGCATACGAGCAGTACTTC
TRBV9,.,.,TRBJ2-7,CASSVEGGSSYEQYF,TGTGCCAGCAGCGTAGAAGGCGGTAGCTCCTACGAGCAGTACTTC
TRBV9,few,TRBD2,TRBJ2-3,CASSVEGLAGSSTDTQYF,TGTGCCAGCAGCGTAGAGGGACTAGCGGGGTCTAGCACAGATACGCAGTATTTT
TRBV9,.,TRBD2,TRBJ2-1,CASSGHWGGGATNEQFF,TGTGCCAGCAGCGGCCATTGGGGCGGGGGGGCCACGAATGAGCAGTTCTTC